A few counts support the clone carrying this T cell receptor beta chain. The data were taken from a study of blood T cell repertoires in COVID-19. Study-level information: The samples span acute and convalescent COVID-19 from the United States, Italy and Spain. Sources were T cells, B-cell-depleted T cells, or PBMCs; the material itself was cDNA or gDNA.

TCRdb's copy holds only in-frame clones and misses some; the assay was immunoSEQ multiplex PCR. The top ten hold 7% of the sample, which has 150,000 to 200,000 clones, around 86% seen once. Sequenced input: peripheral blood. The TCR sequence derives from a woman of 80 years or more in a cohort sampled during active or convalescent COVID-19.

This chain's CDR3 is CAIRGGAPSTDTQYF. The CDR3 region has the DNA TGTGCCATCAGAGGCGGGGCCCCGAGCACAGATACGCAGTATTTT. V usage is TRBV10-3 and J usage is TRBJ2-3, with D possibly being TRBD2 (6 bases). This CDR3 is built from 15 residues. CDR1 ENHRY and CDR2 SYGVKD come from the germline V gene. The V end was cut by 6 bases, the J end by 0 bases, with 13 bases between.